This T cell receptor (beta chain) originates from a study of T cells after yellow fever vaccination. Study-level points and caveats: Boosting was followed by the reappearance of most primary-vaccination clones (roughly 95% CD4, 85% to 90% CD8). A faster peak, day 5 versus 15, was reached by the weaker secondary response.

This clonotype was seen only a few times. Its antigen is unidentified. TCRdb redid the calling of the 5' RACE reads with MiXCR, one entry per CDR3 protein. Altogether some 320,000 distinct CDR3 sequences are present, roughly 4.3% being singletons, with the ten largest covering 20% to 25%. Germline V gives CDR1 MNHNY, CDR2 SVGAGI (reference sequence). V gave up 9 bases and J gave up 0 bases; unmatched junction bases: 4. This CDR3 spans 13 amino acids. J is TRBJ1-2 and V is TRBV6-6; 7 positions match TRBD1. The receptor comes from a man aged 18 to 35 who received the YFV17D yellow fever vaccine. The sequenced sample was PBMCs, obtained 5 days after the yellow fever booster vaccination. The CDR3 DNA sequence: TGTGCCAGTTGTCAGGGGGCTAACTATGGCTACACCTTC. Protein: CASCQGANYGYTF.